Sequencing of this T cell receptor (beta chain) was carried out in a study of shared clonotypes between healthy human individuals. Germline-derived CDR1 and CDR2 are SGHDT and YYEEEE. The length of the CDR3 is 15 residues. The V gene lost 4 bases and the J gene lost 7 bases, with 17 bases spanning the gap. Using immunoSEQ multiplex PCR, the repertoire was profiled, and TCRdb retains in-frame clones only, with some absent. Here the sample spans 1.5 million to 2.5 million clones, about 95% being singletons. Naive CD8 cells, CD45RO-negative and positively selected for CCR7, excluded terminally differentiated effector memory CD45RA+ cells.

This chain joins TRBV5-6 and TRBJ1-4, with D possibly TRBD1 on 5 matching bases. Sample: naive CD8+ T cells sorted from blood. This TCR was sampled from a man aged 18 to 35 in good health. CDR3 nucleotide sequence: TGTGCCAGCAGCCTTGGGGAGAGGGGCGGTGAAAAACTGTTTTTT. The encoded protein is CASSLGERGGEKLFF.